Listed here is a single TCR beta chain. Its antigen remains unknown. Germline and genes here are mouse. Other DNA sequences in this specimen translate into the identical CDR3. This sample was included in a study of CD8+ T cells in alopecia areata. Study in general: Female C3H/HeJ mice aged about 6-10 weeks were given skin from C3H/HeJ graft donors, about 6-12 months old, that had spontaneous alopecia. Study conclusions and caveats: Patients shared TCRs less clearly than mice did, possibly for HLA-related reasons. Alphabeta T cells residing in normal skin are also sequenced in scalp samples. In lesional scalp, particularly from alopecia totalis/universalis, clonality was higher than in normal scalp.

The pooled cutaneous lymph node cells were sorted using several markers (CD4, CD8alpha, NKG2D, NKG2ACE and others). Extraction and reverse transcription of RNA yielded cDNA as the sequencing template. The method was immunoSEQ multiplex PCR; TCRdb's version includes in-frame clones alone and lacks a portion of them. The data list 290,000 or so clones, none observed once; 0.9% to 1.5% falls to the top ten. Sequencing was done on a sample of CD4+ T cells sorted from a lymph node. This receptor was identified in a C3H/HeJ mouse with alopecia areata. This line is of MHC haplotype H2-k.

The DNA read from the CDR3 is TGTGCCAGCAGTATCAGGGATTCGCCC. Its translation: CASSIRDSP. The whole CDR3 is CASSIRDSPLYF. J is TRBJ1-6 and V is TRBV19, with a tentative D call TRBD1 (5 bases). The CDR3 end lies 3 residues beyond the end of the read and is filled in from the germline J gene. TRBJ1-6 qualifies as an ORF whose function is uncertain. Looked up from germline, CDR1 is FNHDT and CDR2 is SITEND (reference sequence). The CDR3 extends over 12 amino acids. With 2 bases removed from V and 8 bases from J, the gap between germline ends came to 5 bases.